The T cell receptor (beta chain) described here comes from a study of blood T cell repertoires in COVID-19 (dated by TCRdb to 2020 to 2021). At the level of the whole study: The collaborator samples originated in the United States, Italy and Spain and spanned the acute and convalescent phases of COVID-19. The repertoires were made available in a free public database intended to serve as a resource for research on the immune response to SARS-CoV-2. The dataset comprised deeply sampled blood TCRbeta repertoires from subjects exposed to, actively infected with, or recovered from COVID-19. The sample metadata nearly always contained a de-identified subject ID, COVID-19 status, age in years and sex. Samples were obtained from the ongoing ImmuneRACE study (first 160 participants) and from 950 to 1,500 subjects provided by 6 global collaborators. Where available, HLA class I and class II types were obtained from metadata supplied by the sample provider rather than from assay-based typing. The prospective study material was composed of cDNA or gDNA derived from T cells, B-cell-depleted T cells, or PBMCs. The paper as a whole reports these results and caveats: Clinical and demographic metadata were provided uncurated, with the amount varying by source and participant.

TCRbeta CDR3 regions were amplified from genomic DNA by means of the immunoSEQ Assay, a bias-controlled multiplex PCR. The paper's processing steps were these. The number of nucleated cells in each sample was estimated by amplification of reference gene primers within the assay. To quantify the absolute abundance of each unique TCRbeta CDR3 rearrangement, sequence reads were collapsed and filtered. For each sample, productive Simpson clonality was calculated as the square root of Simpson's diversity index over productive rearrangements. Drawn from immuneACCESS, this table holds only the in-frame rearrangements with V and J called that TCRdb kept. Clones are partly lost; checked studies trace under half to an unresolved V gene and leave the rest unexplained. V, J and clone size are taken as reported in that table, and D and trimming were inferred from the DNA itself. This sample gives about 260,000 clones in total; 84% of them show up just once. The leading ten clones occupy approximately 4.5% of the sample.

Comments on this clone: What this receptor recognizes is not known. There are no base qualities to consult, and no much larger clone falls within one base.

In the prospective study, participants were roughly 18 to 90 years old, resided in under 30 geographic areas of the United States, and were enrolled through a virtual design. In the prospective study, participants were assigned to cohorts based on the clinical history participants reported in a screening survey and a study questionnaire. Each participant in the prospective study had whole blood, serum and a nasopharyngeal or oropharyngeal swab collected by mobile phlebotomists. Participants in the prospective study had the option to provide additional blood draws and questionnaires over a 2-month period. Blood samples from the prospective study were shipped frozen or at room temperature prior to DNA extraction. V trim: 6 bases; J trim: 4 bases; unmatched bases: 5. Based on the germline V gene, the CDR1 and CDR2 sequences are SGHTA and FQGNSA. Its CDR3 holds 15 amino acids, cysteine through phenylalanine. CDR3 DNA is the only sequence kept; it has 45 bases, read in frame from the first base.

The sample consisted of PBMCs or T cells enriched from blood (not recorded which). The clonotype originates from a man aged 25 to 45 with acute COVID-19. The chain is made from TRBV7-2 and TRBJ2-1, with 11 bases aligning to TRBD2. At the DNA level, the sequence is TGTGCCAGCAGGGAAACTAGCGGGGGATACAATGAGCAGTTCTTC. Translated, this gives CASRETSGGYNEQFF.